These 17 T cell receptor beta chains were all obtained from the same sample, sequenced in a study of CD8+CD57+ T cells in acquired aplastic anemia. The use of genomic DNA as template underpinned the TCR beta VDJ and CDR3 profiling. TCRdb re-called the reads with MiXCR, one entry per CDR3 protein. This repertoire shows roughly 290,000 distinct CDR3 sequences, around three fifths found once; its top ten account for around 1.2%. Patients sequenced had flow cytometry evidence of CD8+CD57+ cell expansion. The sequenced sample was sorted CD4+, CD8+, or CD8+CD57+ T cells (not recorded which) from PBMCs. These receptors were obtained from a human donor with aplastic anemia.

V and J are TRBV7-2 and TRBJ2-7, with 8 bases fitting TRBD2. V was pared by 5 bases and J by 0 bases, with 6 bases of the junction left unmatched. Germline CDR1 reads SGHTA; CDR2 reads FQGNSA. The CDR3 loop spans 15 amino acids. The CDR3 region is CASSPSGWSSYEQYF. The CDR3 DNA is TGTGCCAGCAGCCCTAGCGGGTGGAGCTCCTACGAGCAGTACTTC.

This clonotype was seen a single time. The rearrangement uses TRBV5-1 and TRBJ1-1, with a possible D match to TRBD1 (6 bases). Trimming took 3 bases from V and 1 from J, leaving 7 bases between them. The CDR3 has 13 residues. The germline V gene encodes CDR1 SGHRS and CDR2 YFSETQ. For the CDR3, the DNA is TGCGCCAGCAGCTGGACAGAGAACACTGAAGCTTTCTTT. Protein sequence: CASSWTENTEAFF.

This clonotype was detected many times. J is TRBJ2-5 and V is TRBV4-1; 9 bases align to TRBD2. CDR1 and CDR2 from the germline V gene are MGHRA and YSYEKL. This CDR3 is built from 18 residues. The V and J ends lost 0 bases and 9 bases, in that order; junction bases with no gene match: 17. The CDR3 reads CASSQEDTGTSPGGSQYF. The CDR3 DNA is TGCGCCAGCAGCCAAGAAGATACCGGGACTAGCCCGGGGGGGTCCCAGTACTTC.

Regarding this clonotype: With a much larger clone just one base away, this may be a read error. DNA of the CDR3: TGTGCCAGCACTGCACTCGACGGGGAAAATGGCTACACCTTC. The encoded protein is CASTALDGENGYTF. This chain joins TRBV6-5 and TRBJ1-2; no clear D. Trimming cost V 7 bases and J 6 bases, with 18 bases left between them. The germline V gene encodes CDR1 MNHEY and CDR2 SVGAGI. CDR3 length: 14 amino acids.

In this sample, this clonotype turned up a few times. This rearrangement joins TRBV20-1 to TRBJ2-7; the match to TRBD1 covers 7 bases. This CDR3 is built from 13 residues. V gave up 3 bases and J gave up 3 bases; unmatched junction bases: 5. Germline lookup yields CDR1 DFQATT and CDR2 SNEGSKA (reference sequence). The CDR3 loop is CSARETGFYEQYF. The DNA for the CDR3 is TGCAGTGCTAGGGAGACAGGGTTCTACGAGCAGTACTTC.

This clonotype was counted at least ten times. The chain uses TRBV20-1 and TRBJ2-1, with 8 bases identical to TRBD2. The CDR3 is 14 residues long. V dropped 0 bases and J dropped 7; count of bases not matched to a gene: 5. Germline CDR1 and CDR2: DFQATT and SNEGSKA (reference sequence). The CDR3 sequence is CSARDQRGRNEQFF. Written as DNA, the CDR3 is TGCAGTGCTAGAGATCAGCGGGGGCGAAATGAGCAGTTCTTC.

The J gene is TRBJ1-2, the V gene TRBV4-1; 11 positions agree with TRBD1. The CDR3 sequence is 16 residues long. With V trimmed by 4 bases and J by 3 bases, 7 bases remained unmatched. The germline V gene has CDR1 MGHRA and CDR2 YSYEKL. CDR3 sequence (DNA): TGCGCCAGCAGCCGCCGGGACAGGGGGAGTTACTATGGCTACACCTTC. This translates into CASSRRDRGSYYGYTF.

This sequence joins TRBV2 and TRBJ2-5, with D hard to call. Germline-derived CDR1 and CDR2 are SNHLY and FYNNEI. The CDR3 runs to 14 residues. The V and J ends lost 6 bases and 0 bases respectively, with 11 bases between them. For the CDR3, the DNA is TGTGCCAGCAGAGAGACGGCCAACCAAGAGACCCAGTACTTC. Translating it yields CASRETANQETQYF.

The CDR3 here is CASSKSVENRGDTYGYTF. In DNA, the CDR3 is TGTGCCAGTAGCAAGTCTGTCGAAAACCGGGGAGACACCTATGGCTACACCTTC. The chain carries TRBV19 and TRBJ1-2; D is unclear. The CDR3 spans 18 residues. The V and J ends lost 6 bases and 4 bases respectively, with 27 bases between them. Per germline, CDR1 LNHDA and CDR2 SQIVND (reference sequence).

A remark on this clonotype: The CDR3 does not close with the conserved phenylalanine or tryptophan, likely indicating a read error. The DNA is left out, because the CDR3 cannot be placed on it with certainty; the CDR3 is given as TCRdb lists it. The J gene is TRBJ2-1, the V gene TRBV20-1; the DNA was not used to check the table's D call, TRBD1. Germline-derived CDR1 and CDR2 are DFQATT and SNEGSKA (reference sequence). 9 amino acids form the CDR3, both terminal residues included. CDR3 sequence reads: CSANKKGRQ.

In this sample, this clonotype turned up many times. This sequence joins TRBV3-1 and TRBJ1-2, with D unclear. The germline V and J ends were trimmed by 4 bases and 0 bases, with 9 bases remaining between them. The CDR3 extends over 14 amino acids. Per the germline V gene, CDR1 is LGHDT and CDR2 is YNNKEL (reference sequence). CDR3 nucleotide sequence: TGTGCCAGCAGCCCCTCCGGTTCTAACTATGGCTACACCTTC. The encoded protein is CASSPSGSNYGYTF.

This chain links TRBV12-5 with TRBJ2-5; TRBD1 is a possible D gene (5 bases). The CDR3 spans 16 residues. Per the germline V gene, CDR1 is LGHNT and CDR2 is FRNRAP. V was shortened by 0 bases and J by 0 bases, with 11 bases between the two germline ends. This CDR3 reads CASGLVVGQYQETQYF. The CDR3, as DNA: TGTGCTAGTGGTTTGGTCGTGGGGCAGTACCAAGAGACCCAGTACTTC.

The chain combines TRBV12-3 or TRBV12-4 with TRBJ2-7; 9 nucleotides line up with TRBD2. Losses at the gene ends were 6 bases for V and 2 bases for J; bases not matched to a gene: 8. The CDR3 runs to 15 residues. This chain's CDR3 is CASSLTSSGAYEQYF. The CDR3 DNA follows: TGTGCCAGCAGCTTAACGTCTAGCGGGGCCTACGAGCAGTACTTC.

Many counts were recorded for this clonotype. The rearrangement uses TRBV12-3 or TRBV12-4 and TRBJ1-1, with TRBD1 identical over 8 bases. This CDR3 spans 15 amino acids. The ends lost 5 bases at V and 2 bases at J; junction bases unmatched: 7. CDR3 DNA sequence: TGTGCCAGCAGTCCCCGGACAGGGAAAAACACTGAAGCTTTCTTT. Translated, it gives CASSPRTGKNTEAFF.

CDR3 sequence: CAISVQAGGPPDTQYF. Written as DNA, the CDR3 is TGTGCCATCAGTGTGCAAGCGGGGGGCCCGCCGGATACGCAGTATTTT. The genes are TRBV10-3 and TRBJ2-3, with TRBD2 identical over 9 bases. Losses at the gene ends were 4 bases for V and 6 bases for J; bases not matched to a gene: 11. In germline, CDR1 is ENHRY, CDR2 SYGVKD. This CDR3 has 16 residues.

The CDR3 coding sequence is TGTGCCAGCAGCTGGGAGACAGGGCGGTATGAGACCCAGTACTTC. It translates to CASSWETGRYETQYF. The chain uses TRBV7-9 and TRBJ2-5; 7 positions match TRBD1. The J segment lost 5 bases and the V segment lost 4 bases, leaving 10 bases of the junction unmatched. The CDR3 loop spans 15 amino acids. In germline, CDR1 is SEHNR, CDR2 FQNEAQ (reference sequence).

As for this clonotype: A much larger clone sits a single nucleotide away, making a read error possible. This chain uses TRBV11-2 with TRBJ2-7, with 9 bases matching TRBD2. The V gene end was trimmed by 5 bases and the J gene end by 7 bases; junction bases not matched to a gene: 9. The length of the CDR3 is 14 residues. Germline CDR1 reads SGHAT; CDR2 reads FQNNGV. The CDR3 protein is CASSPGTSKSEQYF. Here the CDR3 DNA reads TGTGCCAGCAGCCCAGGGACTAGCAAGAGTGAGCAGTACTTC.